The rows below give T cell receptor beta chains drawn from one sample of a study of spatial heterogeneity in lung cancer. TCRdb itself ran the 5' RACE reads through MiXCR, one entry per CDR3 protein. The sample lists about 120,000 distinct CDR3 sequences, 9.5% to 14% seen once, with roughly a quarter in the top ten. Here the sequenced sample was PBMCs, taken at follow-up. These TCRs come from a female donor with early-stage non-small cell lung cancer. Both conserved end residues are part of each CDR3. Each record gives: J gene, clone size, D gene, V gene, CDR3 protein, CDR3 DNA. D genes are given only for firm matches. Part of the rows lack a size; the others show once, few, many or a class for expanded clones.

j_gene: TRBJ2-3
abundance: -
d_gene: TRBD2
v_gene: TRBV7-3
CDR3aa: CASSFQRGLNTDTQYF
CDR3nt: TGTGCCAGCAGCTTTCAGCGGGGACTCAACACAGATACGCAGTATTTT

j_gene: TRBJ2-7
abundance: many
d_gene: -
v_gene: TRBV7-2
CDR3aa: CASSSPGTLSYEQYF
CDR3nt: TGTGCCAGCAGCTCCCCGGGGACTCTTTCTTACGAGCAGTACTTC

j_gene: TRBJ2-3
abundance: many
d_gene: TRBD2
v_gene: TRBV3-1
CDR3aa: CASSQVLAGGSSTDTQYF
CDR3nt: TGTGCCAGCAGCCAAGTACTAGCGGGAGGATCTAGCACAGATACGCAGTATTTT

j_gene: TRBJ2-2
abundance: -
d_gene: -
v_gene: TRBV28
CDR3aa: CASSSFELDRTNTGELFF
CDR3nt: TGTGCCAGCAGTTCTTTCGAGCTCGACAGGACGAACACCGGGGAGCTGTTTTTT

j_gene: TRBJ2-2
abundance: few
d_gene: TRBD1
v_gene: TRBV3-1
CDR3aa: CASTGQGSAGELFF
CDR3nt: TGTGCCAGCACAGGACAGGGAAGCGCCGGGGAGCTGTTTTTT

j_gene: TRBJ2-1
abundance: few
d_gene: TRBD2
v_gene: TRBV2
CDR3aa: CASLLAGEQFF
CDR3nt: TGTGCCAGCCTCCTAGCGGGTGAGCAGTTCTTC

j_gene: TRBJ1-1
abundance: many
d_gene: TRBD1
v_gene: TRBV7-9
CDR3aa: CASRPKDRVNTEAFF
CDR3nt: TGTGCCAGCAGACCAAAGGACAGGGTGAACACTGAAGCTTTCTTT

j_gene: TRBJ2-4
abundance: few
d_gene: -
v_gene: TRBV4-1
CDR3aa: CASSQTHLAKNIQYF
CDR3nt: TGCGCCAGCAGCCAAACTCATCTAGCCAAAAACATTCAGTACTTC

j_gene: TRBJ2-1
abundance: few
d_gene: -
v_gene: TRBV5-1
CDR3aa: CASSLRDRGHEQFF
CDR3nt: TGCGCCAGCAGCCTCCGGGACCGAGGGCATGAGCAGTTCTTC

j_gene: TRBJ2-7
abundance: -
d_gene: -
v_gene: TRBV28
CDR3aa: CASRYAGYEQYF
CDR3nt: TGTGCCAGCAGATACGCTGGGTACGAGCAGTACTTC

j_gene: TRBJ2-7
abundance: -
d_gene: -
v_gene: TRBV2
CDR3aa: CASRLGQIYEQYF
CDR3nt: TGTGCCAGCAGGTTAGGACAGATATACGAGCAGTACTTC

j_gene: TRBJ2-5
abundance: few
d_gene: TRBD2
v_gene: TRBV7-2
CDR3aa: CASTLGGVQETQYF
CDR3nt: TGTGCCAGCACCCTCGGGGGGGTTCAAGAGACCCAGTACTTC

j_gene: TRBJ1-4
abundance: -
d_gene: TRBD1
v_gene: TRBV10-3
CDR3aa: CAIRSATGANEKLFF
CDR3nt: TGTGCCATCAGATCCGCGACAGGGGCTAATGAAAAACTGTTTTTT

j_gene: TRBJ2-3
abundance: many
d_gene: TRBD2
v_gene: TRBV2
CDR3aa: CASSELSLAGRGTADTQYF
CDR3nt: TGTGCCAGCAGTGAACTAAGTCTAGCGGGAAGAGGGACCGCAGATACGCAGTATTTT

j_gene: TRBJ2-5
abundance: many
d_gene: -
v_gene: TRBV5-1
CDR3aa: CASSYSGPQETQYF
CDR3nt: TGCGCCAGCAGCTATAGCGGTCCCCAGGAGACCCAGTACTTC

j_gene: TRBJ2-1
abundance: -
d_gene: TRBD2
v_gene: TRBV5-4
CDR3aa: CASRQQGGRGNEQFF
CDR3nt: TGTGCCAGCAGGCAGCAGGGCGGGAGAGGGAATGAGCAGTTCTTC

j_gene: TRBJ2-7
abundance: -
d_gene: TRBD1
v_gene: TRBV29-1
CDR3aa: CSASGQGNHEQYF
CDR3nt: TGCAGCGCATCGGGACAGGGGAACCACGAGCAGTACTTC

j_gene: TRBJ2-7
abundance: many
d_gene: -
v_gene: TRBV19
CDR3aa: CASSHSYEQYF
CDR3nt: TGTGCCAGTAGTCACTCCTACGAGCAGTACTTC

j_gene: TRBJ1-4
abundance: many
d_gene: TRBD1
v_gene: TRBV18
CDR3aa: CASSFTGDNEKLFF
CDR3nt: TGTGCCAGCTCATTCACAGGGGATAATGAAAAACTGTTTTTT

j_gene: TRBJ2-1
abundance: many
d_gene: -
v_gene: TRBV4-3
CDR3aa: CASSQETPPYRVRSYNEQFF
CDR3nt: TGCGCCAGCAGCCAAGAAACCCCCCCTTACAGGGTACGGTCCTACAATGAGCAGTTCTTC

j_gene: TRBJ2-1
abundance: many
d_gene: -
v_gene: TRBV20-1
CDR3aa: CSARDPRGRTDEQFF
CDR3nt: TGCAGTGCTAGAGATCCGCGGGGGCGCACCGATGAGCAGTTCTTC

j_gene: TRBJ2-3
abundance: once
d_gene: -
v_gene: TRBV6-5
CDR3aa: CASRSKTTDTQYF
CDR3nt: TGTGCCAGCAGGAGCAAAACAACAGATACGCAGTATTTT

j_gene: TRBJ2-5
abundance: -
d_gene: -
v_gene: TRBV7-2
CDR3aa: CASSRRLAQETQYF
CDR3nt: TGTGCCAGCAGCAGGAGACTTGCCCAAGAGACCCAGTACTTC

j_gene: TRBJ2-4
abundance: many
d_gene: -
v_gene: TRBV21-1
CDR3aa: CASSKGEGLDRQSNIQYF
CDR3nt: TGTGCCAGCAGCAAAGGAGAGGGGCTCGATCGGCAAAGCAACATTCAGTACTTC

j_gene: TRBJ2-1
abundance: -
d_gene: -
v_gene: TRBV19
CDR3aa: CASSRQVPSSYNEQFF
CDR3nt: TGTGCCAGTAGTAGACAGGTCCCGAGCTCCTACAATGAGCAGTTCTTC

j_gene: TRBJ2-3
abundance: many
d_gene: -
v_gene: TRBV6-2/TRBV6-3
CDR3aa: CASSYSTSDTQYF
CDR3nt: TGTGCCAGCAGTTACTCCACCTCAGATACGCAGTATTTT

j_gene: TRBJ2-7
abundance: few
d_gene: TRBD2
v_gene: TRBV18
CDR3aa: CASSPASGVDEQYF
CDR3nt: TGTGCCAGCTCACCAGCTAGCGGGGTCGACGAGCAGTACTTC

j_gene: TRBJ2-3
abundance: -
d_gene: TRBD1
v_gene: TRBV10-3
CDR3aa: CAISEGTAFTDTQYF
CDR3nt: TGTGCCATCAGTGAGGGGACAGCGTTCACAGATACGCAGTATTTT

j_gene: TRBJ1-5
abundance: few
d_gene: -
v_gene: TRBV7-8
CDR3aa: CASSQDLRQPQHF
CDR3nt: TGTGCCAGCAGCCAAGACCTCCGTCAGCCCCAGCATTTT

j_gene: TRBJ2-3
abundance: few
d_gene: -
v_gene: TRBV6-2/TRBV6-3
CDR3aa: CASSYSMADTQYF
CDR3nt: TGTGCCAGCAGTTACTCGATGGCAGATACGCAGTATTTT

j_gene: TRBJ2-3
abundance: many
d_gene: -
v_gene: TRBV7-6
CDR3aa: CASSLTPFPDTQYF
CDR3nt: TGTGCCAGCAGCTTGACACCCTTCCCAGATACGCAGTATTTT

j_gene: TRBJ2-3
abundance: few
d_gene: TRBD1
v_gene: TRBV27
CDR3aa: CATSDRGTDTQYF
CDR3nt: TGTGCCACTTCGGACAGGGGGACAGATACGCAGTATTTT

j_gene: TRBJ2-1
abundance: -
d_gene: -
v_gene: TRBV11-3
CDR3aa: CASSLTEFNEQFF
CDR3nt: TGTGCCAGCAGCTTAACAGAATTCAATGAGCAGTTCTTC